These 18 T cell receptor beta chains were all obtained from the same sample, sequenced in a study of blood T cell repertoires in COVID-19 (dated by TCRdb to the early 2020s). The library was produced with the immunoSEQ multiplex PCR assay. TCRdb re-hosts the immuneACCESS table, in-frame sequences only. Its copies lack some clones; in the studies checked, an unresolved V gene accounts for under half of them, and the cause for the rest is not known. For this sample the table gives about 200,000 clones, of which about 81% were detected only once. The ten top clones hold roughly 5.1% of the sample. The sequenced sample was peripheral blood. The receptors originated from a woman between 65 and 79 years old with COVID-19, enrolled during active disease.

The V gene is TRBV7-3, the J gene TRBJ2-1, with 9 bases lining up with TRBD2. The ends lost 4 bases at V and 6 bases at J; junction bases unmatched: 7. The CDR3 runs to 15 residues. Per the germline V gene, CDR1 is SGHTA and CDR2 is FQGTGA. CDR3 nucleotides: TGTGCCAGCAGCTCTAGCGGGATCGAGGGCAATGAGCAGTTCTTC. As protein: CASSSSGIEGNEQFF.

The chain uses TRBV14 and TRBJ1-1; possible D gene TRBD1, 6 bases. The CDR3 consists of 13 residues. The V and J ends lost 2 bases and 10 bases respectively, with 14 bases between them. Germline V gives CDR1 SGHDN, CDR2 FVKESK. CDR3 amino acids: CASSQIEGVAAFF. For the CDR3, the DNA is TGTGCCAGCAGCCAAATCGAGGGGGTGGCAGCTTTCTTT.

The chain combines TRBV4-3 with TRBJ2-3; D unresolved. With 0 bases removed from V and 5 bases from J, the gap between germline ends came to 6 bases. The CDR3 consists of 13 residues. Germline V gene lookup returns CDR1 LGHNA and CDR2 YSLEER. The CDR3 region is CASSQDRRDTQYF. For the CDR3, the DNA is TGCGCCAGCAGCCAAGATCGGAGAGATACGCAGTATTTT.

This chain uses TRBV3-1 (or the pseudogene TRBV3-2) with TRBJ2-7; D is possibly TRBD2 (6 bases). Between the trimmed V and J ends, which lost 1 base and 7 bases, there was a span of 11 bases. The CDR3 sequence is 13 residues long. Germline V gives CDR1 LGHDT, CDR2 YNNKEL (reference sequence). CDR3: CASSQVDGGEQYF. CDR3 DNA sequence: TGTGCCAGCAGCCAAGTAGACGGAGGGGAGCAGTACTTC.

This rearrangement joins TRBV5-1 to TRBJ2-7, with TRBD2 matching over 7 bases. After removal of 2 bases from V and 7 bases from J, the junction contained 6 bases not matched to a gene. Germline CDR1 reads SGHRS; CDR2 reads YFSETQ. The CDR3 is made up of 13 amino acids. For the CDR3, the DNA is TGCGCCAGCAGCTTTTGGACTAGGAGAGAGCAGTACTTC. Protein sequence: CASSFWTRREQYF.

V usage is TRBV7-9 and J usage is TRBJ2-3, with 7 nucleotides matching TRBD2. In germline, CDR1 is SEHNR, CDR2 FQNEAQ (reference sequence). Losses at the gene ends were 8 bases for V and 0 bases for J; bases not matched to a gene: 5. The length of the CDR3 is 14 residues. CDR3 residues: CASGGLVSTDTQYF. In nucleotides, the CDR3 is TGTGCCAGCGGAGGACTAGTGAGCACAGATACGCAGTATTTT.

This clone was seen more than once but under ten times. The chain uses TRBV15 and TRBJ1-1; the D gene is possibly TRBD1 (5 bases). V gave up 1 base and J gave up 11 bases, with 17 bases separating them. The germline gives CDR1 LNHNV, CDR2 YYDKDF (reference sequence). There are 14 residues in the CDR3. The DNA of the CDR3 is TGTGCCACCAGCAGAGGCGGGGGGGAGGTTCGGGCTTTCTTT. This encodes CATSRGGGEVRAFF.

V gene TRBV9 combines with J gene TRBJ1-6, with a weak D call TRBD1 (5 bases). The V gene lost 1 base and the J gene lost 8 bases, with 10 bases spanning the gap. The CDR3 runs 14 residues. Germline values: CDR1 SGDLS, CDR2 YYNGEE. CDR3 loop: CASSVLQGDSPLHF. The CDR3 DNA sequence: TGTGCCAGCAGCGTACTTCAGGGCGATTCACCCCTCCACTTT.

Of note for this clone: Different DNA sequences within this sample yield the same CDR3. J is TRBJ1-1 and V is TRBV28; D uncertain. CDR3 length: 11 amino acids. Germline CDR1 and CDR2: MDHEN and SYDVKM. V dropped 10 bases and J dropped 0 bases, with 6 bases sitting between them. Here the CDR3 DNA reads TGTGCCACCTATATGAACACTGAAGCTTTCTTT. Translation gives CATYMNTEAFF.

V gene TRBV7-2 combines with J gene TRBJ2-1, with 11 bases lining up with TRBD2. The CDR3 is 16 amino acids. The germline V gene encodes CDR1 SGHTA and CDR2 FQGNSA. V shed 3 bases, J shed 5 bases, and the junction held 6 bases outside the gene matches. CDR3 residues: CASSFFGTSGNNEQFF. The DNA for the CDR3 is TGTGCCAGCAGCTTCTTTGGGACTAGCGGAAACAATGAGCAGTTCTTC.

The V call is TRBV6-6, the J call TRBJ2-5, with a tentative D call TRBD2 (5 bases). V was trimmed by 0 bases and J by 1 base, leaving 9 bases between them. The CDR3 runs to 15 residues. Germline CDR1 is MNHNY and CDR2 is SVGAGI (reference sequence). CDR3 amino acids: CASSYSRGVQETQYF. CDR3 nucleotide sequence: TGTGCCAGCAGTTACTCCCGGGGAGTCCAAGAGACCCAGTACTTC.

The rearrangement uses TRBV18 and TRBJ2-1, with 13 bases lining up with TRBD2. The V gene end was trimmed by 5 bases and the J gene end by 7 bases; junction bases not matched to a gene: 5. The CDR3 has 15 amino acids. Germline assignment: CDR1 KGHSH and CDR2 LQKENI. The CDR3 reads CASSAGLAGMNEQFF. As DNA, the CDR3 is TGTGCCAGCTCAGCGGGACTAGCGGGAATGAATGAGCAGTTCTTC.

The chain uses TRBV28 and TRBJ1-2; D remains unclear. Germline lookup yields CDR1 MDHEN and CDR2 SYDVKM. The CDR3 contains 14 residues. Trimming left V 4 bases short and J 5 bases short, with 14 bases between. The CDR3 DNA is TGTGCCAGCAGTTCTGGAGGCGTTCGATATGGCTACACCTTC. It specifies CASSSGGVRYGYTF.

In DNA, the CDR3 is TGTGCCAGTAGTAGTTCTGTAGACAGAGAGCAGTACTTC. This codes for CASSSSVDREQYF. The chain employs TRBV19 and TRBJ2-7, with a possible D match to TRBD1 (5 bases). With 4 bases removed from V and 7 bases from J, the gap between germline ends came to 14 bases. From germline, CDR1 is LNHDA and CDR2 SQIVND (reference sequence). This CDR3 comprises 13 residues.

The V call is TRBV3-1 (or the pseudogene TRBV3-2), the J call TRBJ2-7, with TRBD2 matching 7 bases. Trimming took 2 bases from V and 6 from J; bases not matched to a gene: 4. Germline CDR1 is LGHDT and CDR2 is YNNKEL (reference sequence). The length of the CDR3 is 13 residues. CDR3 sequence (DNA): TGTGCCAGCAGCCAACTTGGGGAGGGCGAGCAGTACTTC. It encodes CASSQLGEGEQYF.

The V gene is TRBV4-2, the J gene TRBJ2-2; D gene uncertain. This CDR3 is built from 12 residues. Trimming left V 1 base short and J 7 bases short, with 4 bases between. Germline CDR1 LGHNA, CDR2 YNFKEQ. In DNA form, the CDR3 reads TGTGCCAGCAGCCAAGTCAGCGGGGAGCTGTTTTTT. The encoded protein is CASSQVSGELFF.

The chain couples TRBV29-1 to TRBJ2-5; a weak D match, TRBD1 (6 bases). V was clipped by 7 bases and J by 7 bases, with 19 bases between them. Germline V gene data show CDR1 as SQVTM and CDR2 as ANQGSEA. This CDR3 is 13 amino acids long. DNA of the CDR3: TGCAGCGCAGGGACACGTCTGGGTGCGACCCAGTACTTC. This sequence encodes CSAGTRLGATQYF.

The chain combines TRBV28 with TRBJ1-1, with D unresolved. The V end lost 2 bases, the J end lost 5 bases, and 6 bases lay between the germline ends. The CDR3 runs to 12 residues. CDR1 is MDHEN and CDR2 is SYDVKM in the germline V gene. DNA of the CDR3: TGTGCCAGCAGTTTAAGGAGAACTGAAGCTTTCTTT. Translating it yields CASSLRRTEAFF. Complete variable domain (other parts from reference TRBV28 and TRBJ1-1): DVKVTQSSRYLVKRTGEKVFLECVQDMDHENMFWYRQDPGLGLRLIYFSYDVKMKEKGDIPEGYSVSREKKERFSLILESASTNQTSMYLCASSLRRTEAFFGQGTRLTVV.